The clone carrying this T cell receptor beta chain has ten or more counts. The data stem from a study of neurological immune-mediated disorders. Trimming took off 0 bases at V and 2 bases at J, with 7 bases between the two ends. Germline CDR1 and CDR2: LGHNA and YSLEER. CDR3 length equals 14 residues. TCRdb redid the calling of the 5' RACE reads with MiXCR, one entry per CDR3 protein. This table has 25,000 to 35,000 distinct CDR3 sequences, approximately 5% appearing once. The source material was CD4+ T cells from blood. The receptor's source is a woman aged 50 to 65 in good health. V is TRBV4-3 and J is TRBJ1-2; no clear D. CDR3 bases: TGCGCCAGCAGCCAAGAATTGGGAAACTATGGCTACACCTTC. The encoded protein is CASSQELGNYGYTF.